Presented here are 8 T cell receptor beta chains from one specimen sequenced in a study of shared clonotypes between healthy human individuals. The assay was immunoSEQ multiplex PCR, and TCRdb's table has in-frame clones only and misses some. The sample holds 100,000 or so clones; more than 45% are singletons and the top ten take about 15%. The sequenced sample consisted of PBMCs. The receptors were gathered from a woman between 40 and 55 years old in good health. Some clones in this sample may be carry-over from other donors' samples.

On this clone: Only one base separates this from a far larger clonotype, so it likely reflects a read error. This CDR3 is also generated by other DNA sequences in the sample. The rearrangement joins TRBV19 to TRBJ2-6; tentative D call: TRBD2 (7 bases). CDR1 and CDR2 (germline): LNHDA, SQIVND (reference sequence). V was shortened by 5 bases and J by 2 bases, with 16 bases between the two germline ends. CDR3 length: 17 residues. CDR3 nucleotides: TGTGCCAGTAGTTTCACCTCGGGGGGCACTGGGGCCAACGTCCTGACTTTC. It codes for CASSFTSGGTGANVLTF.

About this clone itself: Just one base apart from a much larger clone, this may be a read error. The rearrangement links TRBV30 to TRBJ1-2; D remains ambiguous. The CDR3 is made up of 12 amino acids. Germline V lookup: CDR1 GTSNPN, CDR2 SVGIG (reference sequence). The CDR3 nucleotides read TGTGCCTGGAAGGATTACAACTATGGCTGCACCTTC. This codes for CAWKDYNYGCTF.

A word on this clone: Mismatch with germline at one junction end may stem from a read error. Other DNA sequences within the sample encode an identical CDR3. The J gene is TRBJ1-3, the V gene TRBV19, with a tentative D call TRBD1 (6 bases). The germline V gene has CDR1 LNHDA and CDR2 SQIVND (reference sequence). This CDR3 is built from 15 residues. The CDR3 DNA reads as TGTGCCAGTAGTATCGAACAGGGCACTGGGAACACCATATATTTT. Its translation is CASSIEQGTGNTIYF.

This clone has at least ten counts. This chain joins TRBV10-3 and TRBJ2-1, with D maybe TRBD2 (5 bases). CDR1 and CDR2 from the germline V gene are ENHRY and SYGVKD. This CDR3 has 15 amino acids. Trimming removed 0 bases from V and 9 bases from J, with 15 bases in between. The CDR3 nucleotides read TGTGCCATCAGTGAGTCATGGGCTAGCCCTGGTGAGCAGTTCTTC. Translated, it gives CAISESWASPGEQFF.

As regards this clone: It is likely a read error: a sequence one base away is far more abundant. In the same sample, other DNA sequences code for this CDR3. DNA for the CDR3: TGCGCCAGCAGTGGAGGAGGACAGTCTTTCTATGGCTACACCTTC. This encodes CASSGGGQSFYGYTF. The chain has TRBV6-1 and TRBJ1-2, with a possible D match to TRBD1 (6 bases). The CDR3 loop spans 15 amino acids. Germline V gene lookup returns CDR1 MNHNS and CDR2 SASEGT.

This clone occurred once. This sequence joins TRBV30 and TRBJ1-4; D is unresolved. Looked up from germline, CDR1 is GTSNPN and CDR2 is SVGIG (reference sequence). This CDR3 has 13 amino acids. Trimming left V 4 bases short and J 13 bases short, with 19 bases between. The CDR3 sequence: CAWTPTGKWGLFF. The CDR3 nucleotides read TGTGCCTGGACCCCGACGGGGAAATGGGGACTGTTTTTT.

This clone was counted once. The chain is built from TRBV30 and TRBJ1-1, with TRBD1 matching 7 bases. The CDR3 has 14 residues. In germline, CDR1 is GTSNPN, CDR2 SVGIG (reference sequence). V gave up 1 base and J gave up 1 base; unmatched junction bases: 3. CDR3 region: CAWSADRENTEAFF. The CDR3 DNA is TGTGCCTGGAGTGCCGACAGGGAGAACACTGAAGCTTTCTTT.

The chain links TRBV5-1 to TRBJ2-7; D not resolved. CDR1 is SGHRS and CDR2 is YFSETQ in the germline V gene. The CDR3 has 12 residues. The V end was cut by 0 bases, the J end by 9 bases, with 10 bases between. Here the CDR3 DNA reads TGCGCCAGCAGCTTGGAACCCCCCCGGCAGTACTTC. The encoded protein is CASSLEPPRQYF.